Each of the 9 T cell receptor beta chains below was sequenced from the same sample in a study of identifying expanded T cells in peripheral blood. Data came from immunoSEQ multiplex PCR; TCRdb stores just in-frame clones and leaves some out. The data contain 84,000 or so clones, about 88% of them singletons. Input material: blood. The receptor source for this set is a person aged 18-70 years in good health.

The sample holds one count of this clone. The chain recombines TRBV6-1 with TRBJ2-7, with D uncertain. Trimming took off 5 bases at V and 3 bases at J, with 8 bases between the two ends. The CDR3 extends over 12 amino acids. Germline V lookup: CDR1 MNHNS, CDR2 SASEGT. CDR3: CASSRVFYEQYF. CDR3 nucleotides: TGTGCCAGCAGTAGAGTGTTCTACGAGCAGTACTTC.

The rearrangement uses TRBV5-6 and TRBJ2-3; TRBD1 might be the D (5 bases). The CDR3 extends over 13 amino acids. Deletions cut 2 bases from V and 7 bases from J, with 11 bases between. In germline, CDR1 is SGHDT, CDR2 YYEEEE. The CDR3 DNA reads TGTGCCAGCAGCTTACAGGAGCGACATACGCAGTATTTT. Protein sequence: CASSLQERHTQYF.

This chain joins TRBV7-2 and TRBJ2-7, with unresolved D. V dropped 2 bases and J dropped 7 bases, with 15 bases sitting between them. This CDR3 region has 14 residues. Per the germline V gene, CDR1 is SGHTA and CDR2 is FQGNSA. In nucleotides, the CDR3 is TGTGCCAGCAGCTTACGTAGGGCTGAAAATGAGCAGTACTTC. It encodes CASSLRRAENEQYF. The variable domain in full, with the rest retrieved from reference TRBV7-2 and TRBJ2-7, is GAGVSQSPSNKVTEKGKDVELRCDPISGHTALYWYRQSLGQGLEFLIYFQGNSAPDKSGLPSDRFSAERTGGSVSTLTIQRTQQEDSAVYLCASSLRRAENEQYFGPGTRLTVT.

V is TRBV5-4 and J is TRBJ1-1, with 10 positions matching TRBD1. The CDR3 contains 14 residues. The V gene end was trimmed by 2 bases and the J gene end by 4 bases; junction bases not matched to a gene: 2. Germline CDR1 is SGHNT and CDR2 is YYREEE (reference sequence). The CDR3 DNA reads TGTGCCAGCAGCTTCCGGGACAGGGGCACTGAAGCTTTCTTT. It yields the protein CASSFRDRGTEAFF.

J is TRBJ2-5 and V is TRBV19; 8 bases are a match to TRBD2. The CDR3 sequence is 15 residues long. CDR1 is LNHDA and CDR2 is SQIVND in the germline V gene (reference sequence). After removal of 6 bases from V and 1 base from J, the junction contained 7 bases not matched to a gene. CDR3: CASRPVAGGQETQYF. The DNA of the CDR3 is TGTGCCAGTAGACCCGTGGCGGGGGGCCAAGAGACCCAGTACTTC. Together with reference TRBV19 and TRBJ2-5, the CDR3 gives the full variable domain: DGGITQSPKYLFRKEGQNVTLSCEQNLNHDAMYWYRQDPGQGLRLIYYSQIVNDFQKGDIAEGYSVSREKKESFPLTVTSAQKNPTAFYLCASRPVAGGQETQYFGPGTRLLVL.

The V and J genes are TRBV29-1 and TRBJ1-2; 7 bases are shared with TRBD1. The CDR3 consists of 13 residues. The trim removed 3 bases at V and 4 bases at J, leaving 5 bases unmatched. Germline CDR1 SQVTM, CDR2 ANQGSEA. This CDR3 is CSVETGRLYGYTF. Written as DNA, the CDR3 is TGCAGCGTTGAGACAGGGCGACTCTATGGCTACACCTTC.

Concerning this clone: The junction and the germline gene differ at one end; a read error may be behind it. Other DNA sequences within the sample encode an identical CDR3. The V and J genes are TRBV15 and TRBJ2-2, with D unresolved. The V gene's germline CDR1 is LNHNV and CDR2 YYDKDF (reference sequence). The CDR3 contains 13 residues. The CDR3 DNA is TGCGCCACCAGCAGAGTTTACACCGGGGAGCTGTTTTTT. Translation: CATSRVYTGELFF.

The chain is built from TRBV2 and TRBJ1-2; TRBD1 is a possible D gene (6 bases). Germline CDR1 and CDR2: SNHLY and FYNNEI. The CDR3 is 13 residues long. V was trimmed by 6 bases and J by 2 bases, leaving 10 bases between them. CDR3 sequence: CASSRTENYGYTF. The DNA of the CDR3 is TGTGCCAGCAGCAGGACAGAAAACTATGGCTACACCTTC.

The chain links TRBV19 to TRBJ1-1, with D possibly matching TRBD1 (5 bases). CDR3 length equals 15 residues. CDR1 and CDR2 (germline): LNHDA, SQIVND (reference sequence). The V gene lost 1 base and the J gene lost 2 bases, with 11 bases spanning the gap. The CDR3 loop is CASSIGGGRNTEAFF. The CDR3 DNA is TGTGCCAGTAGTATAGGTGGGGGACGAAACACTGAAGCTTTCTTT.